The rows below give T cell receptor beta chains drawn from one sample of a study of blood T cell repertoires in COVID-19. TCRdb keeps only in-frame clones here, not all; method: immunoSEQ multiplex PCR. This table holds approximately 94,000 clones, about 83% found once. Sample: peripheral blood. The origin of the receptors is a human donor in a cohort sampled during active COVID-19. Both conserved end residues are part of each CDR3. Fields, in order: V gene, clone size, D gene, J gene, CDR3 protein, CDR3 DNA. A D gene is named only where the DNA matches it firmly. Not all rows give a size; the values are once, few, many and, for expanded clones, a class.

TRBV7-2	few	TRBD2	TRBJ2-7	CASSLPGLDYEQYF	TGTGCCAGCAGCTTACCGGGACTAGACTACGAGCAGTACTTC
TRBV4-3	once	NA	TRBJ2-2	CASSQNTVVPGELFF	TGCGCCAGCAGCCAAAACACCGTCGTCCCCGGGGAGCTGTTTTTT
TRBV19	NA	TRBD1	TRBJ1-2	CASGGQELPNYGYTF	TGTGCCAGTGGGGGACAGGAGCTACCTAACTATGGCTACACCTTC
TRBV5-6	NA	NA	TRBJ2-7	CASSLTTTARSYEQYF	TGTGCCAGCAGCTTGACGACTACAGCCCGCTCCTACGAGCAGTACTTC
TRBV7-2	NA	NA	TRBJ2-3	CASSPVPDTQYF	TGTGCCAGCAGCCCTGTCCCAGATACGCAGTATTTT
TRBV10-3	NA	TRBD1	TRBJ2-7	CAIRAETGGYEQYF	TGTGCCATCAGGGCGGAGACAGGGGGCTACGAGCAGTACTTC
TRBV29-1	NA	TRBD1	TRBJ1-2	CSGRTGGEYGYTF	TGCAGCGGTAGGACAGGGGGGGAATATGGCTACACCTTC
TRBV6-7	NA	NA	TRBJ2-7	CASSVRSGFYEQYF	TGTGCCAGCAGTGTGAGATCTGGTTTCTACGAGCAGTACTTC
TRBV9	NA	TRBD1	TRBJ1-1	CASSATGERDTEAFF	TGTGCCAGCAGCGCTACAGGGGAGCGGGACACTGAAGCTTTCTTT
TRBV18	NA	NA	TRBJ2-7	CASSPQGGSPTRSYEQYF	TGTGCCAGCTCACCACAGGGGGGGAGCCCAACCAGGTCCTACGAGCAGTACTTC
TRBV7-9	once	TRBD1	TRBJ2-4	CASSLVTGINKNIQYF	TGTGCCAGCAGCTTAGTGACAGGGATAAACAAAAACATTCAGTACTTC
TRBV6-1	NA	NA	TRBJ2-6	CASSEFSLGPDSGANVLTF	TGTGCCAGCAGTGAATTTTCGCTGGGGCCCGACTCTGGGGCCAACGTCCTGACTTTC
TRBV6-2/TRBV6-3	NA	TRBD1	TRBJ1-1	CASSPGGANTEAFF	TGTGCCAGCAGTCCAGGGGGCGCGAACACTGAAGCTTTCTTT
TRBV5-6	NA	TRBD1	TRBJ1-2	CASSRDRVNSYGYTF	TGTGCCAGCAGTCGGGACAGGGTTAATAGCTATGGCTACACCTTC
TRBV5-1	NA	NA	TRBJ1-2	CASSLEQGPGYTF	TGCGCCAGCAGCTTGGAACAGGGACCTGGCTACACCTTC
TRBV19	NA	TRBD1	TRBJ2-7	CASSTRTRDSPYEQYF	TGTGCCAGTAGTACTCGAACCCGGGACAGTCCTTACGAGCAGTACTTC
TRBV18	NA	TRBD1	TRBJ1-5	CASSQGQTKSNQPQHF	TGTGCCAGCTCACAGGGACAGACTAAGAGCAATCAGCCCCAGCATTTT
TRBV29-1	once	TRBD2	TRBJ2-7	CSVELLRGGYEQYF	TGCAGCGTTGAACTACTTCGGGGGGGCTACGAGCAGTACTTC
TRBV11-2	NA	TRBD2	TRBJ2-7	CASSRLAGNDEQYF	TGTGCCAGCAGCCGACTAGCGGGAAACGACGAGCAGTACTTC
TRBV4-1	NA	TRBD2	TRBJ2-5	CASSQGTSGGQKETQYF	TGCGCCAGCAGCCAGGGGACTAGCGGGGGGCAAAAAGAGACCCAGTACTTC
TRBV7-2	NA	NA	TRBJ2-7	CASSLAGGRSYEQYF	TGTGCCAGCAGCTTAGCGGGAGGCCGCTCCTACGAGCAGTACTTC
TRBV7-8	NA	TRBD2	TRBJ2-3	CASSLLAGGLTDTQYF	TGTGCCAGCAGCCTGCTAGCGGGGGGACTGACAGATACGCAGTATTTT
TRBV19	once	TRBD1	TRBJ1-2	CASSRSAPGQGNYGYTF	TGTGCCAGTAGTAGATCTGCGCCGGGACAGGGTAACTATGGCTACACCTTC
TRBV7-2	once	TRBD2	TRBJ2-1	CASSARLAGENEQFF	TGTGCCAGCAGCGCAAGACTAGCGGGAGAGAATGAGCAGTTCTTC
TRBV19	NA	TRBD1	TRBJ2-3	CASSGVPTGDRTDTQYF	TGTGCCAGTAGCGGGGTACCGACAGGGGACCGCACAGATACGCAGTATTTT
TRBV5-1	NA	NA	TRBJ2-5	CASSYGTPIQETQYF	TGCGCCAGCAGCTACGGGACACCTATCCAAGAGACCCAGTACTTC
TRBV9	NA	NA	TRBJ1-4	CASSPPGQEKLFF	TGTGCCAGCAGCCCTCCAGGACAGGAAAAACTGTTTTTT
TRBV6-4	NA	NA	TRBJ2-2	CASSDRGSTGELFF	TGTGCCAGCAGTGATCGGGGGAGCACCGGGGAGCTGTTTTTT
TRBV6-2/TRBV6-3	NA	NA	TRBJ1-5	CASSSPSPSQPQHF	TGTGCCAGCAGCTCCCCCTCTCCCAGTCAGCCCCAGCATTTT
TRBV11-2	NA	NA	TRBJ2-7	CASARQSYEQYF	TGTGCCAGCGCGCGTCAATCCTACGAGCAGTACTTC
TRBV5-1	NA	NA	TRBJ1-1	CASSGAGTEAFF	TGCGCCAGCAGCGGGGCTGGAACTGAAGCTTTCTTT
TRBV19	NA	NA	TRBJ1-3	CASSTGVSGNTIYF	TGTGCCAGTAGTACAGGCGTCTCTGGAAACACCATATATTTT
TRBV27	NA	TRBD1	TRBJ2-7	CASRRLGQGSYEQYF	TGTGCCAGCAGGAGGTTAGGACAGGGTTCCTACGAGCAGTACTTC
TRBV7-2	NA	TRBD2	TRBJ2-3	CASTFSGGTDTQYF	TGTGCCAGCACTTTTAGCGGGGGCACAGATACGCAGTATTTT
TRBV7-2	NA	NA	TRBJ1-1	CASRSQGGALGTEAFF	TGTGCCAGCAGATCTCAAGGAGGCGCTCTCGGCACTGAAGCTTTCTTT
TRBV7-6	NA	NA	TRBJ1-3	CASSPRTASSGNTIYF	TGTGCCAGCAGCCCCCGGACAGCTAGCTCTGGAAACACCATATATTTT
TRBV5-1	NA	TRBD2	TRBJ2-3	CASSLASGGAGDTQYF	TGCGCCAGCAGCTTGGCTAGCGGGGGGGCAGGAGATACGCAGTATTTT
TRBV18	NA	TRBD1	TRBJ1-1	CASTEPGQGNTEAFF	TGTGCCAGCACAGAACCGGGACAGGGGAACACTGAAGCTTTCTTT
TRBV18	NA	TRBD1	TRBJ1-1	CASSPSGTGVGFTEAFF	TGTGCCAGCTCACCGTCCGGGACAGGGGTAGGGTTCACTGAAGCTTTCTTT
TRBV29-1	NA	TRBD2	TRBJ2-7	CSVVTSGRYEQYF	TGCAGCGTTGTTACTAGCGGGCGCTACGAGCAGTACTTC
TRBV25-1	few	NA	TRBJ2-3	CASSDLGQFTDTQYF	TGTGCCAGCAGTGACCTTGGACAGTTCACAGATACGCAGTATTTT
TRBV3-1/TRBV3-2	NA	TRBD2	TRBJ2-7	CASSQATSGRYEQYF	TGTGCCAGCAGCCAAGCCACTAGCGGGCGCTACGAGCAGTACTTC
TRBV19	NA	NA	TRBJ1-2	CASSTYYGYTF	TGTGCCAGTAGTACTTACTATGGCTACACCTTC
TRBV6-5	NA	NA	TRBJ1-3	CASSYVEGGGNTIYF	TGTGCCAGCAGTTACGTTGAGGGAGGAGGAAACACCATATATTTT
TRBV19	NA	TRBD1	TRBJ1-6	CASSRDRNSPLHF	TGTGCCAGTAGCCGGGACAGGAATTCACCCCTCCACTTT
TRBV27	NA	TRBD1	TRBJ1-2	CASSSQGTYGYTF	TGTGCCAGCAGTTCACAGGGGACCTATGGCTACACCTTC
TRBV5-4	NA	NA	TRBJ1-1	CASSPAGGMNTEAFF	TGTGCCAGCAGCCCGGCTGGGGGCATGAACACTGAAGCTTTCTTT
TRBV7-2	NA	TRBD2	TRBJ2-1	CASSLDLAGGYNEQFF	TGTGCCAGCAGCTTAGACTTAGCGGGGGGCTACAATGAGCAGTTCTTC